Described below is a single T cell receptor (beta chain) sequence and its context. The CDR3 contains 15 residues. V gave up 0 bases and J gave up 8 bases, with 17 bases separating them. Germline lookup yields CDR1 SGHDT and CDR2 YYEEEE. The table came from immunoSEQ multiplex PCR; TCRdb's copy has only in-frame clones and leaves some out. This table holds about 190,000 clones, roughly 73% found once. The sample comes from a study of blood T cell repertoires in COVID-19. Sequenced sample: peripheral blood. J is TRBJ1-1 and V is TRBV5-6; D not certain. The TCR sequence derives from a woman of 80 years or more with active or convalescent COVID-19. The chain's CDR3 is CASSLASALGGEAFF. The CDR3 DNA sequence: TGTGCCAGCAGCTTGGCCTCGGCTCTAGGAGGGGAAGCTTTCTTT.